A selection of T cell receptor beta chains follows, all from one sample in a study of T cell repertoires in cytomegalovirus infection. The antigens of these receptors remain unknown. MiXCR, run by TCRdb on the reads, gives a single entry per CDR3 protein. The sample lists approximately 770,000 distinct CDR3 sequences; almost 30% were seen once. Sequenced here: cultured CD8+ T cells from PBMCs, sampled from culture after CMV antigen stimulation. These receptors were obtained from a human donor in good health (CMV status not recorded). Some clones in this sample may be carry-over from other donors' samples. The CDR3 runs from the conserved cysteine through the conserved F or W. A D gene is named only where the DNA matches it firmly. Where a row states a size, it is once, few, many or the class of an expanded clone; other rows omit it.

J gene: TRBJ1-2
V gene: TRBV10-3
clone size: .
D gene: .
CDR3 protein: CAIRSSYGYTF
CDR3 DNA: TGTGCCATCAGGAGTTCCTATGGCTACACCTTT

J gene: TRBJ2-1
V gene: TRBV6-1
clone size: many
D gene: TRBD2
CDR3 protein: CASVSPGAGGRNEQFF
CDR3 DNA: TGTGCCAGCGTCTCCCCCGGGGCGGGGGGCAGGAATGAGCAGTTCTTC

J gene: TRBJ2-7
V gene: TRBV19
clone size: .
D gene: TRBD1
CDR3 protein: CASSAGQGVRYEQYF
CDR3 DNA: TGTGCCAGTAGTGCGGGACAGGGGGTTCGATACGAGCAGTACTTC

J gene: TRBJ2-5
V gene: TRBV12-3/TRBV12-4
clone size: .
D gene: TRBD1
CDR3 protein: CASRTGYQETQYF
CDR3 DNA: TGTGCCAGCAGGACAGGGTACCAAGAGACCCAGTACTTC

J gene: TRBJ1-1
V gene: TRBV19
clone size: .
D gene: .
CDR3 protein: CASLGGPTEAFF
CDR3 DNA: TGTGCCAGCCTCGGGGGGCCCACTGAAGCTTTCTTT

J gene: TRBJ1-1
V gene: TRBV19
clone size: .
D gene: TRBD1
CDR3 protein: CASSDQGAWTEAFF
CDR3 DNA: TGTGCCAGTAGTGATCAGGGGGCCTGGACTGAAGCTTTCTTT

J gene: TRBJ1-4
V gene: TRBV10-3
clone size: .
D gene: .
CDR3 protein: CATGASGTNEKLFF
CDR3 DNA: TGTGCCACCGGGGCGTCAGGGACTAATGAAAAACTGTTTTTT

J gene: TRBJ2-1
V gene: TRBV9
clone size: .
D gene: .
CDR3 protein: CASSVVGTPLYNEQFF
CDR3 DNA: TGTGCCAGCAGCGTAGTGGGGACTCCCCTGTACAATGAGCAGTTCTTC

J gene: TRBJ1-1
V gene: TRBV9
clone size: .
D gene: .
CDR3 protein: CASGGTPTEAFF
CDR3 DNA: TGTGCCAGCGGCGGGACCCCAACTGAAGCTTTCTTT

J gene: TRBJ1-5
V gene: TRBV7-9
clone size: .
D gene: TRBD1
CDR3 protein: CASSLEQGAEQPQHF
CDR3 DNA: TGTGCCAGCAGCTTAGAACAGGGGGCTGAACAGCCCCAGCATTTT

J gene: TRBJ1-2
V gene: TRBV6-5
clone size: many
D gene: .
CDR3 protein: CASSSGPRSYGYTF
CDR3 DNA: TGTGCCAGCAGTTCCGGACCCAGGAGCTATGGCTACACCTTC

J gene: TRBJ2-5
V gene: TRBV7-2
clone size: many
D gene: .
CDR3 protein: CASWGETQYF
CDR3 DNA: TGTGCCAGCTGGGGGGAGACCCAGTACTTC

J gene: TRBJ1-4
V gene: TRBV7-3
clone size: .
D gene: .
CDR3 protein: CASSDGNEKLFF
CDR3 DNA: TGTGCCAGCAGCGACGGGAATGAAAAACTGTTTTTT

J gene: TRBJ1-1
V gene: TRBV11-3
clone size: .
D gene: .
CDR3 protein: CASSSIDRPGPNTEAFF
CDR3 DNA: TGTGCCAGCAGCTCGATAGATAGGCCGGGGCCAAACACTGAAGCTTTCTTT

J gene: TRBJ2-7
V gene: TRBV20-1
clone size: .
D gene: TRBD1
CDR3 protein: CSARDKEEDRGIWYEQYF
CDR3 DNA: TGCAGTGCTAGAGACAAGGAAGAAGACAGGGGGATTTGGTACGAGCAGTACTTC

J gene: TRBJ2-7
V gene: TRBV11-3
clone size: .
D gene: TRBD2
CDR3 protein: CASSLTSGNSYEQYF
CDR3 DNA: TGTGCCAGCAGCTTGACTAGCGGTAACTCCTACGAGCAGTACTTC

J gene: TRBJ2-1
V gene: TRBV7-6
clone size: few
D gene: .
CDR3 protein: CASSKDVGVGEQFF
CDR3 DNA: TGTGCCAGCAGCAAGGATGTGGGCGTTGGTGAGCAGTTCTTC

J gene: TRBJ1-5
V gene: TRBV7-8
clone size: many
D gene: .
CDR3 protein: CASSLGAEYSNQPQHF
CDR3 DNA: TGTGCCAGCAGCCTTGGGGCAGAATATAGCAATCAGCCCCAGCATTTT

J gene: TRBJ1-1
V gene: TRBV10-3
clone size: few
D gene: TRBD1
CDR3 protein: CAISTTGSEAFF
CDR3 DNA: TGTGCCATCAGTACGACAGGGTCTGAAGCTTTCTTT

J gene: TRBJ2-1
V gene: TRBV5-5
clone size: few
D gene: .
CDR3 protein: CASSLEAGAGEQFF
CDR3 DNA: TGTGCCAGCAGCTTGGAGGCGGGGGCCGGTGAGCAGTTCTTC

J gene: TRBJ1-2
V gene: TRBV11-2
clone size: few
D gene: .
CDR3 protein: CASSSPYGIDGYTF
CDR3 DNA: TGTGCCAGCAGCTCCCCATACGGAATCGATGGCTACACCTTC

J gene: TRBJ1-1
V gene: TRBV2
clone size: few
D gene: TRBD1
CDR3 protein: CASSDRGPYEAFF
CDR3 DNA: TGTGCCAGCAGTGACAGGGGGCCCTACGAAGCTTTCTTT

J gene: TRBJ1-4
V gene: TRBV10-3
clone size: .
D gene: .
CDR3 protein: CAISEVDRTNEKLFF
CDR3 DNA: TGTGCCATCAGTGAAGTTGACAGAACTAATGAAAAACTGTTTTTT

J gene: TRBJ1-3
V gene: TRBV7-2
clone size: many
D gene: .
CDR3 protein: CASSPVGVTGNTIYF
CDR3 DNA: TGTGCCAGCAGCCCCGTTGGGGTCACTGGAAACACCATATATTTT

J gene: TRBJ1-3
V gene: TRBV7-9
clone size: .
D gene: .
CDR3 protein: CASSLVTGKVSGNTIYF
CDR3 DNA: TGTGCCAGCAGCTTAGTTACAGGGAAAGTCTCTGGAAACACCATATATTTT

J gene: TRBJ1-4
V gene: TRBV9
clone size: .
D gene: .
CDR3 protein: CASSVEGGGPSEKLFF
CDR3 DNA: TGTGCCAGCAGCGTAGAGGGAGGAGGTCCCAGTGAAAAACTGTTTTTT